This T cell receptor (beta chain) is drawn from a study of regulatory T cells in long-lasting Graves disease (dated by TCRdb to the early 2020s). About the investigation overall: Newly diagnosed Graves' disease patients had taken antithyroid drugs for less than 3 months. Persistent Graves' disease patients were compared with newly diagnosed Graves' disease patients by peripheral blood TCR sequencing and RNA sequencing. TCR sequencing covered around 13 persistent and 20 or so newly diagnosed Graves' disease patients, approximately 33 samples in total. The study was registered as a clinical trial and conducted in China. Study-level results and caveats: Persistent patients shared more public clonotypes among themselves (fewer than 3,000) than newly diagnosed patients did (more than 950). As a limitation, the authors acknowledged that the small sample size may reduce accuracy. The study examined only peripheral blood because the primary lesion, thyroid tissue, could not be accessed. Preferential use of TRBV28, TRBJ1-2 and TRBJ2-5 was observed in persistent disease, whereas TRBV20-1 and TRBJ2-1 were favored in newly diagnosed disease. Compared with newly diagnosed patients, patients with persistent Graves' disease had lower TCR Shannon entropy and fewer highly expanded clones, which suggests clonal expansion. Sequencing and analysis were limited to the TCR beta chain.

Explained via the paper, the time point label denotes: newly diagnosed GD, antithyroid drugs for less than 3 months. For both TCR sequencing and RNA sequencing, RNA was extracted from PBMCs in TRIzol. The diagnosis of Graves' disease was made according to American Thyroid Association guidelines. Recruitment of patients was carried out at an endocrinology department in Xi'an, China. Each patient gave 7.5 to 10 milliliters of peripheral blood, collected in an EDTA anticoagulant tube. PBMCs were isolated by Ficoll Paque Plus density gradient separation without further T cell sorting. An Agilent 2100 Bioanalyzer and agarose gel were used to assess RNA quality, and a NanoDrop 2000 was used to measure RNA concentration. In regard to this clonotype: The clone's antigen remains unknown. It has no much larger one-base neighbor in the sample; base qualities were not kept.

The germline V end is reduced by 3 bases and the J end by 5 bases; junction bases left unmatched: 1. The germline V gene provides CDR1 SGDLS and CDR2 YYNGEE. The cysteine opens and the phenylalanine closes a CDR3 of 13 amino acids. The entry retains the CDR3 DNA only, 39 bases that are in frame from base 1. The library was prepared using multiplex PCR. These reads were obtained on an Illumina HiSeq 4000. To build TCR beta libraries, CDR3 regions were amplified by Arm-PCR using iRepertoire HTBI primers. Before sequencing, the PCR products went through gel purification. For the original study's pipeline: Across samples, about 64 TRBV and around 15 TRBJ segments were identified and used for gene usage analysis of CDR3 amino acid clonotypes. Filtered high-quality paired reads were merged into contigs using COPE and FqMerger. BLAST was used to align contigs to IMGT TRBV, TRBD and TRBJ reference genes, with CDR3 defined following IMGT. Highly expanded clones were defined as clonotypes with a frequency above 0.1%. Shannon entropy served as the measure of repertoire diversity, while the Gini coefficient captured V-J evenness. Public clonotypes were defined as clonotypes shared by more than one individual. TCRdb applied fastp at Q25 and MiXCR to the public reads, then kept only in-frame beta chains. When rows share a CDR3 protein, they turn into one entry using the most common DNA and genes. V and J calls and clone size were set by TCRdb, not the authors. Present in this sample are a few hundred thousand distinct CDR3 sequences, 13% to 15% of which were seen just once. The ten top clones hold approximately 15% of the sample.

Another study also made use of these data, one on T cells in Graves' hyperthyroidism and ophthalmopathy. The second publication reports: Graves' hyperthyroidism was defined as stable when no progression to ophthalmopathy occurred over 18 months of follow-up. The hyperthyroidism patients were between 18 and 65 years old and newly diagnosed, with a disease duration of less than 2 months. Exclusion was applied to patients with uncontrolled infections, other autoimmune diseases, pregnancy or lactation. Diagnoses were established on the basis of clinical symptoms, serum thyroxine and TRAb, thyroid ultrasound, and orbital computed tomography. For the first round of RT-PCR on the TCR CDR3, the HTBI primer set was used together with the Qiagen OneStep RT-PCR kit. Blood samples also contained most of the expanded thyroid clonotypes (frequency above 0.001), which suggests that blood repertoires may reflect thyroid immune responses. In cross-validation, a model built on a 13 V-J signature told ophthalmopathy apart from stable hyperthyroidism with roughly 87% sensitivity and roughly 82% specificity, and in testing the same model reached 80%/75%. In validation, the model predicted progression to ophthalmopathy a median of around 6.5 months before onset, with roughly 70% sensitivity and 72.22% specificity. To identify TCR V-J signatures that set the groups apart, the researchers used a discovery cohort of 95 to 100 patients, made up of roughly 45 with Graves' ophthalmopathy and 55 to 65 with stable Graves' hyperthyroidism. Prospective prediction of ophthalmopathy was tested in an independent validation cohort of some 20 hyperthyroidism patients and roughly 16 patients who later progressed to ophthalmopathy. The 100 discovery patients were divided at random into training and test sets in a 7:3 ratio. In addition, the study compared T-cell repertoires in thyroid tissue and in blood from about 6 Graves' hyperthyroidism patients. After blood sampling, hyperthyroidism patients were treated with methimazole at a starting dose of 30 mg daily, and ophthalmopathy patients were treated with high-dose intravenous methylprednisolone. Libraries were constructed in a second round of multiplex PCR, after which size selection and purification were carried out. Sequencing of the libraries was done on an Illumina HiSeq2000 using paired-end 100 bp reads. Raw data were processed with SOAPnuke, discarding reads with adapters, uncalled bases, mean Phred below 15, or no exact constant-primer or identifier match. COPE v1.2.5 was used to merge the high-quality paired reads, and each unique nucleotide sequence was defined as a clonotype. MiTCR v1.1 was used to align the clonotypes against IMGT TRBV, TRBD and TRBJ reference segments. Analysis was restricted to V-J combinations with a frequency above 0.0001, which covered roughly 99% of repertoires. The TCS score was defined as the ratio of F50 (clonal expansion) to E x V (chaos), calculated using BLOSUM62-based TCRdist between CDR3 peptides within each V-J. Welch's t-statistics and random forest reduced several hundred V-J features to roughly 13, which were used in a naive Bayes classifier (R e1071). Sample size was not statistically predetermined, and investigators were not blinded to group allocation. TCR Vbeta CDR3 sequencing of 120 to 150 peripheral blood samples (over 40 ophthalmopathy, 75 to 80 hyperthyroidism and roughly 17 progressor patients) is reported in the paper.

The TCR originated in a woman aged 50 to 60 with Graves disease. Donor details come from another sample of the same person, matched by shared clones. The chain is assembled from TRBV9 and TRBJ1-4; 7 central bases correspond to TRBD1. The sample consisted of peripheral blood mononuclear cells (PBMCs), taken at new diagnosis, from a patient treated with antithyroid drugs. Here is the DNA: TGTGCCAGCAGCGGGGGACAGAATGAAAAACTGTTTTTT. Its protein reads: CASSGGQNEKLFF. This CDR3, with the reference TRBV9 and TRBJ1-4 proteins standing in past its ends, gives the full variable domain DSGVTQTPKHLITATGQRVTLRCSPRSGDLSVYWYQQSLDQGLQFLIQYYNGEERAKGNILERFSAQQFPDLHSELNLSSLELGDSALYFCASSGGQNEKLFFGSGTQLSVL.